The 5 T cell receptor beta chains given below trace back to one sample, sequenced in a study of blood T cell repertoires in COVID-19. Libraries were prepared by immunoSEQ multiplex PCR; TCRdb keeps only in-frame clonotypes and omits some of them. The data hold 200,000 to 300,000 clones, with 75% to 85% observed a single time. The specimen sequenced was peripheral blood. The source of these receptors is a human donor in a cohort sampled during active COVID-19.

This chain connects TRBV5-4 to TRBJ2-5, with a possible D match to TRBD2 (5 bases). The CDR3 is made up of 14 amino acids. V lost 3 bases and J lost 2, with 11 bases in between. Germline V gene sequence: CDR1 SGHNT, CDR2 YYREEE (reference sequence). CDR3 loop: CASSSAGKQETQYF. The DNA of the CDR3 is TGTGCCAGCAGCTCTGCCGGGAAACAAGAGACCCAGTACTTC.

The count of this clone is one. V is TRBV5-6 and J is TRBJ1-1; 8 bases are a match to TRBD1. Looked up from germline, CDR1 is SGHDT and CDR2 is YYEEEE. CDR3 length equals 17 residues. With 0 bases clipped from V and 6 bases from J, the junction kept 13 bases outside the gene matches. DNA of the CDR3: TGTGCCAGCAGCTTGGAGGGTCAGGGGGCGAGTACCGCTGAAGCTTTCTTT. Its translation is CASSLEGQGASTAEAFF.

This CDR3 reads CASSWGRENNEQFF. The DNA of the CDR3 is TGTGCCAGCAGTTGGGGGCGGGAGAACAATGAGCAGTTCTTC. The chain links TRBV27 to TRBJ2-1, with D maybe TRBD2 (7 bases). Germline assignment: CDR1 MNHEY and CDR2 SMNVEV (reference sequence). This CDR3 spans 14 amino acids. The V gene lost 4 bases and the J gene lost 5 bases, with 12 bases spanning the gap.

The V gene is TRBV9, the J gene TRBJ2-1; the match to TRBD2 covers 7 bases. This CDR3 spans 15 amino acids. V lost 3 bases and J lost 8; bases outside the gene matches: 11. CDR1 SGDLS and CDR2 YYNGEE come from the germline V gene. The CDR3, as DNA: TGTGCCAGCAGCGATCCCTCCGGGACTACCGATGAGCAGTTCTTC. Translated, it gives CASSDPSGTTDEQFF. Supplemented by reference TRBV9 and TRBJ2-1, the full variable domain reads DSGVTQTPKHLITATGQRVTLRCSPRSGDLSVYWYQQSLDQGLQFLIQYYNGEERAKGNILERFSAQQFPDLHSELNLSSLELGDSALYFCASSDPSGTTDEQFFGPGTRLTVL.

The rearrangement links TRBV28 to TRBJ2-2; D is perhaps TRBD2 (5 bases). The V gene's germline CDR1 is MDHEN and CDR2 SYDVKM. This CDR3 spans 12 amino acids. With 8 bases removed from V and 5 bases from J, the gap between germline ends came to 9 bases. The CDR3 region is CASWTRTGELFF. The CDR3 DNA is TGTGCCAGCTGGACTCGTACCGGGGAGCTGTTTTTT.